The rows below give T cell receptor beta chains drawn from one sample of a study of blood T cell repertoires in COVID-19. The assay was immunoSEQ multiplex PCR, and TCRdb's table has in-frame clones only and misses some. The sample records around 200,000 clones, 65% to 80% being singletons. The sequenced sample consisted of peripheral blood. The receptors were sampled from a man in his forties or fifties who had recovered from COVID-19. Both conserved end residues are part of each CDR3. Fields, in order: J gene, V gene, D gene, clone size, CDR3 DNA, CDR3 protein. D genes are given only for firm matches. Size is stated for part of the rows, as once, few or many counts, or as a class when the clone is expanded.

TRBJ2-3,TRBV11-3,TRBD2,.,TGTGCCAGCAGCCTCGGGGGACTAGCTTCCACAGATACGCAGTATTTT,CASSLGGLASTDTQYF
TRBJ1-2,TRBV25-1,TRBD1,few,TGTGCCAGCAGTGCAGGGGGCTATGGCTACACCTTC,CASSAGGYGYTF
TRBJ2-7,TRBV28,TRBD2,.,TGTGCCAGCAGCGAGGGGGGGGTAGCGGGAGGGTTCTACGAGCAGTACTTC,CASSEGGVAGGFYEQYF
TRBJ1-4,TRBV6-5,TRBD1,.,TGTGCCAGCAGGACAGGGCCTAATGAAAAACTGTTTTTT,CASRTGPNEKLFF
TRBJ1-2,TRBV3-1/TRBV3-2,.,.,TGTGCCAGCAGCAAAGCTAACAGGGCGGACGGCTACACCTTC,CASSKANRADGYTF
TRBJ1-2,TRBV4-2,TRBD1,few,TGTGCCAGCAGCCAAGTTGGGGCAGGGGGTTCGATGGGAGGCTACACCTTC,CASSQVGAGGSMGGYTF
TRBJ2-3,TRBV7-9,.,.,TGTGCCAGCAGCTTGGGACACAGCACAGATACGCAGTATTTT,CASSLGHSTDTQYF
TRBJ1-1,TRBV6-1,TRBD1,.,TGTGCCAGCAGTGAAAACAGGGGGGAAGCTTTCTTT,CASSENRGEAFF
TRBJ1-1,TRBV2,.,.,TGTGCCAGCATACAGGACTACATGAACACTGAAGCTTTCTTT,CASIQDYMNTEAFF
TRBJ1-2,TRBV11-1,TRBD1,.,TGTGCCAGCAGCTTCGGACAGGGTATTTCTGGCTACACCTTC,CASSFGQGISGYTF
TRBJ1-1,TRBV19,TRBD1,.,TGTGCCAGTAGTTCCCGACAGGGGGCTAGTGAAGCTTTCTTT,CASSSRQGASEAFF
TRBJ2-5,TRBV7-2,.,once,TGTGCCAGCAGCTTCGGGGGAGAAGAGACCCAGTACTTC,CASSFGGEETQYF
TRBJ1-5,TRBV18,.,.,TGTGCCAGCTCACCAGACAGGAATCAGCCCCAGCATTTT,CASSPDRNQPQHF
TRBJ1-5,TRBV7-2,.,.,TGTGCCAGCACCCCATTCTCCGGGTTTAATGAGCCCCAGCATTTT,CASTPFSGFNEPQHF
TRBJ1-2,TRBV3-1/TRBV3-2,.,.,TGTGCCAGCAGCCAAGACAGGGGTGACTATGGCTACACCTTC,CASSQDRGDYGYTF
TRBJ2-7,TRBV11-2,.,.,TGTGCCAGCAGCTCACCACGCGGGACTGCGTACTACGAGCAGTACTTC,CASSSPRGTAYYEQYF
TRBJ2-6,TRBV29-1,.,.,TGCAGCGTTCCAGGGGAGACTGGGGCCAACGTCCTGACTTTC,CSVPGETGANVLTF
TRBJ1-5,TRBV15,TRBD1,.,TGTGCCACCAGCAGGGGGTCCGGGACAGGGGTAGGCAATCAGCCCCAGCATTTT,CATSRGSGTGVGNQPQHF
TRBJ1-6,TRBV18,.,once,TGTGCCAGCTCACTTCAGGACAAAGTACCCCCCCTCCACTTT,CASSLQDKVPPLHF
TRBJ2-7,TRBV6-5,.,.,TGTGCCAGCAGTTCGACAGCGCAATCCTACGAGCAGTACTTC,CASSSTAQSYEQYF
TRBJ2-7,TRBV20-1,.,.,TGCAGTGCTGGAACAGACGAGCAGTACTTC,CSAGTDEQYF
TRBJ2-7,TRBV12-2,.,once,TGTGCAAGTCGCTTAGCGTCGAGGCTAGCGGCGGCGGGTCCCTACGAGCAGTACTTC,CASRLASRLAAAGPYEQYF
TRBJ1-1,TRBV4-1,.,few,TGCGCCAGCAGCAGGCAGGCAGGCACTGAAGCTTTCTTT,CASSRQAGTEAFF
TRBJ2-3,TRBV18,TRBD1,.,TGTGCCAGCTCACCTGGGACAGGGGTGGCAGATACGCAGTATTTT,CASSPGTGVADTQYF
TRBJ2-5,TRBV6-5,.,.,TGTGCCAGCAGGGCACAGGAGACCCAGTACTTC,CASRAQETQYF
TRBJ2-1,TRBV5-1,TRBD2,.,TGCGCCAGCAGCCTATGGATGACTAGCGCCTACAATGAGCAGTTCTTC,CASSLWMTSAYNEQFF
TRBJ1-5,TRBV19,.,.,TGTGCCAGTAGCCTACATGGACAGTTTAGCAATCAGCCCCAGCATTTT,CASSLHGQFSNQPQHF
TRBJ2-1,TRBV7-2,TRBD2,.,TGTGCCAGCAGCTTAGTAGGGACTAGCGGCAACAATGAGCAGTTCTTC,CASSLVGTSGNNEQFF
TRBJ2-7,TRBV4-2,TRBD2,.,TGTGCCAGCAGCCAAGATCCTAGCGGGAGCAGCCACGAGCAGTACTTC,CASSQDPSGSSHEQYF
TRBJ2-7,TRBV6-5,TRBD1,.,TGTGCCAGCAGTTACGCGGGACAGGGATTCTACGAGCAGTACTTC,CASSYAGQGFYEQYF
TRBJ2-7,TRBV28,.,.,TGTGCCAGCAGTTTTCTTTCTCGGTCCTCCTACGAGCAGTACTTC,CASSFLSRSSYEQYF
TRBJ2-1,TRBV7-3,TRBD2,.,TGTGCCAGCAGCTTAGGCCTAGCGGGAGATGAGCAGTTCTTC,CASSLGLAGDEQFF
TRBJ2-5,TRBV10-3,.,few,TGTGCCATCAGTGATCGGTCCGGGACACGGACCCAGTACTTC,CAISDRSGTRTQYF
TRBJ2-1,TRBV4-2,TRBD2,.,TGTGCCAGCAGCCGTTACGGACTAGCGGGAGGAAATGAGCAGTTCTTC,CASSRYGLAGGNEQFF
TRBJ1-1,TRBV7-9,.,.,TGTGCCAGCAGCTTAGAAGCGAACACTGAAGCTTTCTTT,CASSLEANTEAFF
TRBJ1-1,TRBV6-5,.,.,TGTGCCAGCAGTCGTGGCGGGGGGGAAAACACTGAAGCTTTCTTT,CASSRGGGENTEAFF
TRBJ2-3,TRBV18,TRBD1,.,TGTGCCAGCTCACTCGGGACAGGTCTTACAGATACGCAGTATTTT,CASSLGTGLTDTQYF
TRBJ1-4,TRBV27,TRBD1,.,TGTGCCAGCAGTTTATCTCCAGGGGGTGGTTCAACTAATGAAAAACTGTTTTTT,CASSLSPGGGSTNEKLFF
TRBJ1-2,TRBV2,TRBD1,once,TGTGCCGGCAACCGTGCCGACAGGGGGATAGGCTATGGCTACACCTTC,CAGNRADRGIGYGYTF
TRBJ2-1,TRBV5-1,.,.,TGCGCCAGCAGCTTACACTACAATGAGCAGTTCTTC,CASSLHYNEQFF
TRBJ2-7,TRBV27,.,.,TGTGCCAGCAGTCGGGTCCCCGGGAACTACGAGCAGTACTTC,CASSRVPGNYEQYF
TRBJ2-1,TRBV28,TRBD2,.,TGTGCCAGCAGTTCCCCCGGGACTAGCGGGATTAATGAGCAGTTCTTC,CASSSPGTSGINEQFF
TRBJ2-7,TRBV15,.,.,TGTGCCACCAGCAGACCGGATAGCGGAGATTACTACGAGCAGTACTTC,CATSRPDSGDYYEQYF
TRBJ2-7,TRBV5-5,.,.,TGTGCCAGCAGCTTGGAAAGGGGATCCTACGAGCAGTACTTC,CASSLERGSYEQYF
TRBJ1-1,TRBV7-3,TRBD1,once,TGTGCCAGCAGCTTATTAGACAGGGACACTGAAGCTTTCTTT,CASSLLDRDTEAFF
TRBJ2-2,TRBV6-1,.,.,TGTGCCAGCAGTGAATCCGGTACCGGGGAGCTGTTTTTT,CASSESGTGELFF
TRBJ2-1,TRBV4-1,TRBD2,.,TGCGCCAGCAGCCAAGAAGGCCTAGCGGGAGGGAAGCAGTTCTTC,CASSQEGLAGGKQFF
TRBJ2-7,TRBV30,.,.,TGTGCCTGGATCGCAACCGGAGGAGCTTCCTACGAGCAGTACTTC,CAWIATGGASYEQYF
TRBJ1-4,TRBV5-1,.,.,TGCGCCAGCAGCCTGAACAGTGCAACTAATGAAAAACTGTTTTTT,CASSLNSATNEKLFF
TRBJ1-4,TRBV19,.,once,TGTGCCAGTAGACTGCGCGTTGCAACTAATGAAAAACTGTTTTTT,CASRLRVATNEKLFF
TRBJ1-2,TRBV2,.,once,TGTGCCAGCAGTGATAGGCAGACAAACTATGGCTACACCTTC,CASSDRQTNYGYTF
TRBJ1-2,TRBV6-2/TRBV6-3,.,once,TGTGCCAGCAGTCCCTCGGGTCGGGGGGACATAGGCTACACCTTC,CASSPSGRGDIGYTF
TRBJ1-1,TRBV20-1,.,.,TGCAGTGCCATTGGGAGGATTGAAGCTTTCTTT,CSAIGRIEAFF
TRBJ1-5,TRBV5-6,TRBD1,.,TGTGCCAGCAGCGCGATCTACCAGGGACAGGGGCAGCCCCAGCATTTT,CASSAIYQGQGQPQHF
TRBJ2-3,TRBV18,TRBD1,.,TGTGCCAGCACGTGGACAGGGAGCACAGATACGCAGTATTTT,CASTWTGSTDTQYF
TRBJ1-1,TRBV6-4,.,.,TGTGCCAGCAGGTTACAGGGAGGGGGGTCCGGGACTGAAGCTTTCTTT,CASRLQGGGSGTEAFF
TRBJ2-7,TRBV7-6,.,.,TGTGCCAGCAGCCCGATTCCCGGGTCCCCAGCCTACGAGCAGTACTTC,CASSPIPGSPAYEQYF
TRBJ1-1,TRBV3-1/TRBV3-2,TRBD1,.,TGTGCCAGCAGCCCAAACCGACAGGGCTATGCTGAAGCTTTCTTT,CASSPNRQGYAEAFF
TRBJ2-5,TRBV9,.,once,TGTGCCAGCAGCGTAGGAGAGGGTACCCAAGAGACCCAGTACTTC,CASSVGEGTQETQYF
TRBJ1-2,TRBV27,TRBD1,many,TGTGCCAGCAGTTTAAATACAGGGGGACGTGGCTACACCTTC,CASSLNTGGRGYTF